The 29 T cell receptor beta chains below all came from one sample that was sequenced in a study of T-cell reconstitution after alpha-beta-depleted transplantation in children. Unique molecular identifiers were used to barcode this TCRbeta library. MiXCR was run by TCRdb on the PCR reads, yielding one entry per CDR3 protein. The repertoire includes roughly 300,000 distinct CDR3 sequences, around a tenth of them detected once, and around a quarter sits in the top ten. The sample in question was peripheral blood, obtained 180 days after TCRalphabeta/CD19-depleted stem cell transplant. These receptors were taken from a male patient between 2 and 15 years old who had a stem cell transplant for chronic granulomatous disease, so the T cells may come from the graft donor.

In its sample, this clonotype was seen many times. This chain joins TRBV6-5 and TRBJ2-7, with D possibly called TRBD1 or TRBD2 (6 bases each). Trimming shortened V by 6 bases and J by 5 bases, and 23 bases separated the two germline ends. The CDR3 extends over 16 amino acids. Per the germline V gene, CDR1 is MNHEY and CDR2 is SVGAGI. CDR3 in amino acids: CASSGGRGRLIHEQYF. The CDR3 DNA is TGTGCCAGCAGCGGGGGCAGAGGCAGGCTAATCCACGAGCAGTACTTC.

This clonotype was recorded at least ten times. The V call is TRBV2, the J call TRBJ2-3; D is undetermined. Trimming left V 4 bases short and J 5 bases short, with 10 bases between. Per germline, CDR1 SNHLY and CDR2 FYNNEI. The CDR3 is 13 amino acids. The chain's CDR3 is CASSGVGKDTQYF. In DNA form, the CDR3 reads TGTGCCAGCAGTGGTGTAGGAAAAGATACGCAGTATTTT.

This chain joins TRBV20-1 and TRBJ2-1; 10 bases line up with TRBD2. The CDR3 runs 16 residues. Germline values: CDR1 DFQATT, CDR2 SNEGSKA (reference sequence). Trimming cost V 1 base and J 6 bases; bases outside gene matches: 9. The CDR3 protein is CSARAGGAGGSNEQFF. Written as DNA, the CDR3 is TGCAGTGCTAGAGCGGGGGGAGCGGGGGGGTCCAATGAGCAGTTCTTC.

The sample holds many counts of this clonotype. This chain links TRBV7-6 with TRBJ2-1; D perhaps matches TRBD1 (5 bases). Germline loops: CDR1 SGHVS, CDR2 FNYEAQ. V dropped 5 bases and J dropped 0 bases, with 11 bases sitting between them. The CDR3 spans 15 residues. The CDR3 DNA follows: TGTGCCAGCAGCACAGACAGTAGCTCCTACAATGAGCAGTTCTTC. This sequence encodes CASSTDSSSYNEQFF. Together with reference TRBV7-6 and TRBJ2-1, the CDR3 gives the full variable domain: GAGVSQSPRYKVTKRGQDVALRCDPISGHVSLYWYRQALGQGPEFLTYFNYEAQQDKSGLPNDRFSAERPEGSISTLTIQRTEQRDSAMYRCASSTDSSSYNEQFFGPGTRLTVL.

The V call is TRBV12-3 or TRBV12-4, the J call TRBJ2-1, with a weak D call TRBD2 (5 bases). V was pared by 5 bases and J by 0 bases, with 17 bases between. CDR3 size: 17 residues. The CDR3: CASSPARPGNSYNEQFF. The CDR3 bases are TGTGCCAGCAGTCCAGCCCGACCGGGGAACTCCTACAATGAGCAGTTCTTC.

This clonotype was detected many times. The J gene is TRBJ2-7, the V gene TRBV4-3, with 7 nucleotides matching TRBD2. Germline V CDR1 and CDR2: LGHNA, YSLEER. The CDR3 has 15 residues. The ends lost 0 bases at V and 2 bases at J; junction bases unmatched: 4. This CDR3 is CASSQEGRGTYEQYF. The CDR3 bases are TGCGCCAGCAGCCAAGAGGGGAGGGGAACCTACGAGCAGTACTTC.

This clonotype was observed at least ten times. The chain couples TRBV7-6 to TRBJ2-5; no clear D gene. The CDR3 extends over 14 amino acids. Germline V gene data show CDR1 as SGHVS and CDR2 as FNYEAQ. The V and J ends lost 0 bases and 5 bases respectively, with 10 bases between them. The CDR3 sequence: CASSLATVRETQYF. As DNA, the CDR3 is TGTGCCAGCAGCTTAGCTACTGTCCGGGAGACCCAGTACTTC.

This clonotype appeared a single time. The CDR3 reads CSVTDRSGGISYNEQFF. The CDR3 nucleotides read TGCAGCGTTACGGACAGGAGCGGAGGCATTTCCTACAATGAGCAGTTCTTC. The chain joins TRBV29-1 to TRBJ2-1; 7 nucleotides match TRBD1. Germline values: CDR1 SQVTM, CDR2 ANQGSEA. The CDR3 is 17 residues long. V gave up 5 bases and J gave up 1 base; unmatched junction bases: 14.

This clonotype has just a few counts. The chain carries TRBV2 and TRBJ2-3; 9 bases are a match to TRBD2. Germline V lookup: CDR1 SNHLY, CDR2 FYNNEI. With V trimmed by 6 bases and J by 4 bases, 11 bases remained unmatched. CDR3 length: 16 residues. DNA for the CDR3: TGTGCCAGCAGGATTCCTGCGGGAGGGCTGCCAGATACGCAGTATTTT. Translated: CASRIPAGGLPDTQYF.

Regarding this clonotype: A much larger clone differs from this one at a single base, so this may be a read error. The chain has TRBV18 and TRBJ1-1, with D unresolved. V gave up 3 bases and J gave up 2 bases, with 16 bases separating them. The CDR3 has 16 amino acids. Germline loops: CDR1 KGHSH, CDR2 LQKENI. CDR3 bases: TGTGCCAGCTCACCCGCGGTTCCGGTAGCAAACACTGAAGCTTTCTTT. It specifies CASSPAVPVANTEAFF.

This clonotype was detected a few times. The chain has TRBV20-1 and TRBJ2-6; D is perhaps TRBD1 (8 bases). CDR3 length equals 17 residues. V dropped 6 bases and J dropped 1 base, with 19 bases sitting between them. The germline CDR1 and CDR2 sequences are DFQATT and SNEGSKA (reference sequence). CDR3 bases: TGCAGTGCGCCAAACAGGGGGGGGAAGTCTGGGGCCAACGTCCTGACTTTC. Its translation is CSAPNRGGKSGANVLTF.

The table lists this clonotype with many counts. The J gene is TRBJ2-7, the V gene TRBV20-1; 9 bases map to TRBD1. The trim removed 0 bases at V and 9 bases at J, leaving 9 bases unmatched. The germline V gene encodes CDR1 DFQATT and CDR2 SNEGSKA (reference sequence). The CDR3 spans 14 residues. In nucleotides, the CDR3 is TGCAGTGCTAGAGAGCTCCGGGACAGGGTACGGCAGTACTTC. Protein product: CSARELRDRVRQYF.

This clonotype was counted at least ten times. The chain uses TRBV21-1 and TRBJ1-5. TRBV21-1 is given as a pseudogene. CDR3 length: 16 amino acids. CDR3 in amino acids: CASSKGMLRNNQPQHF. The CDR3 DNA is TGTGCCAGCAGCAAAGGTATGTTACGGAACAATCAGCCCCAGCATTTT.

This clonotype was counted at least ten times. The chain joins TRBV18 to TRBJ1-1; perhaps TRBD1 as D (6 bases). Trimming took 3 bases from V and 1 from J, leaving 12 bases between them. From germline, CDR1 is KGHSH and CDR2 LQKENI. This CDR3 has 15 residues. The CDR3 is CASSPRDTRNTEAFF. CDR3 bases: TGTGCCAGCTCACCCCGGGACACCAGGAACACTGAAGCTTTCTTT.

This clonotype was counted only a few times. The CDR3 DNA sequence: TGTGCCAGCAGCTTGAACTCCGTCCTCTACGAGCAGTACTTC. Protein: CASSLNSVLYEQYF. This chain links TRBV5-6 with TRBJ2-7; D unclear. Per germline, CDR1 SGHDT and CDR2 YYEEEE. The CDR3 is made up of 14 amino acids. Trimming removed 1 base from V and 3 bases from J, with 11 bases in between.

As regards this clonotype: A single base separates this from a much larger clone, so it may be a read error. The J gene is TRBJ2-5, the V gene TRBV20-1; TRBD1 or TRBD2 may be the D gene (5 bases each). The CDR3 length is 16 residues. Germline V CDR1 and CDR2: DFQATT, SNEGSKA (reference sequence). The CDR3 DNA is TGCTGTGCCACTAGAGGTGGGGCAGATTCCCAAGAGACCCAGTACTTC. Its protein product is CCATRGGADSQETQYF.

The genes are TRBV3-1 and TRBJ2-3; 8 bases agree with TRBD2. The germline gives CDR1 LGHDT, CDR2 YNNKEL (reference sequence). The CDR3 is made up of 19 amino acids. J gave up 0 bases and V 2 bases, and 13 bases lay outside the gene matches. The DNA of the CDR3 is TGTGCCAGCAGCCAACAACGTCTCCCGGGGGGGATTAGCACAGATACGCAGTATTTT. Amino acid sequence: CASSQQRLPGGISTDTQYF.

This clonotype was seen more than once but under ten times. V gene TRBV7-8 combines with J gene TRBJ1-6, with D perhaps TRBD1 (6 bases). There are 15 residues in the CDR3. Germline assignment: CDR1 SGHVS and CDR2 FQNEAQ. V lost 2 bases, J lost 6 bases, and 11 bases lay in between. The CDR3, as DNA: TGTGCCAGCAGCTTAAACAGGGCTGGTAATTCACCCCTCCACTTT. Encoded protein: CASSLNRAGNSPLHF.

This clonotype has a count of ten or more. This chain links TRBV4-3 with TRBJ2-7; D call uncertain. The CDR3 is made up of 14 amino acids. The germline V gene has CDR1 LGHNA and CDR2 YSLEER. The V end lost 0 bases, the J end lost 2 bases, and 8 bases lay between the germline ends. The CDR3 bases are TGCGCCAGCAGCCAAGATGCAGGCACCTACGAGCAGTACTTC. Translation: CASSQDAGTYEQYF.

This clonotype was seen many times. V and J are TRBV14 and TRBJ2-3; D remains unclear. Trimming took off 0 bases at V and 2 bases at J, with 15 bases between the two ends. The CDR3 contains 17 residues. Germline loops: CDR1 SGHDN, CDR2 FVKESK. The CDR3 loop is CASSQDWPTPPTDTQYF. In nucleotides, the CDR3 is TGTGCCAGCAGCCAAGATTGGCCCACACCGCCCACAGATACGCAGTATTTT.

Details on this clonotype: This may stem from a read error, because a much larger clone lies one nucleotide away. The gene calls are TRBV15 and TRBJ1-2; TRBD1 matches at 7 bases. CDR3 length: 15 residues. The V gene end was trimmed by 1 base and the J gene end by 4 bases; junction bases not matched to a gene: 6. The germline V gene encodes CDR1 LNHNV and CDR2 YYDKDF (reference sequence). The CDR3 loop is CATSRGGGQSYGYTF. The CDR3 DNA follows: TGTGCCACCAGCAGAGGAGGGGGACAGAGCTATGGCTACACCTTC.

This clonotype was seen repeatedly, ten times or more. CDR3 region: CASSLAGLDEQYF. CDR3 DNA sequence: TGCGCCAGCAGCTTGGCCGGTTTGGACGAGCAGTACTTC. The chain combines TRBV5-1 with TRBJ2-7; D not resolved. In germline, CDR1 is SGHRS, CDR2 YFSETQ. The length of the CDR3 is 13 residues. V lost 0 bases to trimming and J lost 5 bases, with 9 bases between them.

In this sample, this clonotype turned up a few times. The chain is built from TRBV2 and TRBJ2-7; 7 positions agree with TRBD2. With V trimmed by 8 bases and J by 7 bases, 26 bases remained unmatched. Germline values: CDR1 SNHLY, CDR2 FYNNEI. The CDR3 extends over 18 amino acids. The CDR3 here is CASYTTQLRGDPFGEQYF. CDR3 sequence (DNA): TGTGCCAGCTACACCACGCAATTACGGGGGGACCCCTTCGGAGAGCAGTACTTC.

This clonotype was detected many times. The rearrangement links TRBV20-1 to TRBJ2-1, with 11 bases aligning to TRBD2. CDR3 length: 16 amino acids. From germline, CDR1 is DFQATT and CDR2 SNEGSKA (reference sequence). Losses at the gene ends were 5 bases for V and 2 bases for J; bases not matched to a gene: 8. The CDR3 DNA reads TGCAGTGCTCCGAAATCGGGACTAGCGGCCTACAATGAGCAGTTCTTC. Its translation is CSAPKSGLAAYNEQFF.

This clonotype was counted many times. This rearrangement joins TRBV5-1 to TRBJ2-2; TRBD2 might be the D (6 bases). The germline V gene has CDR1 SGHRS and CDR2 YFSETQ. Trimming took off 1 base at V and 4 bases at J, with 8 bases between the two ends. The CDR3 contains 14 residues. The DNA of the CDR3 is TGCGCCAGCAGCTTGAGGGACTCCACCGGGGAGCTGTTTTTT. Translating it yields CASSLRDSTGELFF.

The V call is TRBV6-1, the J call TRBJ2-3; TRBD1 aligns across 9 bases. Germline CDR1 is MNHNS and CDR2 is SASEGT. After removal of 5 bases from V and 4 bases from J, the junction contained 4 bases not matched to a gene. This CDR3 region has 14 residues. CDR3 sequence: CASSRQGGADTQYF. In nucleotides, the CDR3 is TGTGCCAGCAGTAGACAGGGGGGGGCAGATACGCAGTATTTT.

This clonotype was seen repeatedly, ten times or more. The V call is TRBV18, the J call TRBJ2-7, with TRBD2 matching 9 bases. Germline CDR1 is KGHSH and CDR2 is LQKENI. The V segment lost 2 bases and the J segment 7 bases; nucleotides outside the gene matches: 9. The CDR3 is 15 amino acids. DNA of the CDR3: TGTGCCAGCTCACCAGGACTAGCGAGGTCTGGTGAGCAGTACTTC. Protein product: CASSPGLARSGEQYF.

V and J are TRBV7-6 and TRBJ2-3, with 11 bases that match TRBD2. The CDR3 totals 18 residues. Looked up from germline, CDR1 is SGHVS and CDR2 is FNYEAQ. Trimming removed 1 base from V and 0 bases from J; junction bases left unmatched: 6. CDR3 sequence: CASSLGPRTSGSTDTQYF. In DNA, the CDR3 is TGTGCCAGCAGCTTAGGTCCAAGGACTAGCGGGAGCACAGATACGCAGTATTTT.

This clonotype has ten or more counts. The chain links TRBV5-1 to TRBJ1-5; D remains unclear. Germline V CDR1 and CDR2: SGHRS, YFSETQ. There are 13 residues in the CDR3. V was pared by 4 bases and J by 5 bases, with 10 bases between. The CDR3 sequence: CASSTDPDQPQHF. CDR3 bases: TGCGCCAGCAGCACGGACCCGGATCAGCCCCAGCATTTT.